Reported below is one TCR beta chain. This sample is drawn from a study of OX40 agonist ivuxolimab in advanced cancers. Produced via immunoSEQ multiplex PCR; TCRdb's table is partial and in-frame only. There are roughly 8,000 clones in the sample; around 73% occur only once, and over 50% lies in the top ten. This CDR3 region has 13 residues. CDR1 is SGHNT, CDR2 YYREEE, per germline (reference sequence). Trimming pared 4 bases from V and 6 bases from J, leaving 13 bases between. This chain joins TRBV5-4 and TRBJ2-5; D possibly corresponds to TRBD2 (5 bases). The clonotype comes from an adult with an advanced solid tumor such as melanoma, head and neck, liver or kidney cancer. The specimen comprised CD4+ or CD8+ T cells sorted from blood, sampled in a trial of the OX40 agonist ivuxolimab. The CDR3 is CASSDYSGKTQYF. As DNA, the CDR3 is TGTGCCAGCAGCGATTATTCGGGGAAGACCCAGTACTTC.